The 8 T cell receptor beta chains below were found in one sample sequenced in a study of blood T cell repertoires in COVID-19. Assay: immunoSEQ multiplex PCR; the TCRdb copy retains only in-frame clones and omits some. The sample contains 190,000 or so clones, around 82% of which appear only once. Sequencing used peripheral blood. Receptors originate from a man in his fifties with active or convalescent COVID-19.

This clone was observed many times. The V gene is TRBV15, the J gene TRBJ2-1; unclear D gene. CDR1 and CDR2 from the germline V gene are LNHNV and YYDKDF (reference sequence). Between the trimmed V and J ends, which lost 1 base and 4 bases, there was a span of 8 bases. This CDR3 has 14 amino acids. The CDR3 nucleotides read TGTGCCACCAGCAGAGTCCAGATTTACAATGAGCAGTTCTTC. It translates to CATSRVQIYNEQFF.

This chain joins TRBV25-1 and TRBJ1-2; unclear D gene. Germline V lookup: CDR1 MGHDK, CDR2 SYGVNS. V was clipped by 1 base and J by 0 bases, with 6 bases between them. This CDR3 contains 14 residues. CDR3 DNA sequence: TGTGCCAGCAGTGAATCGGGGACTAACTATGGCTACACCTTC. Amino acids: CASSESGTNYGYTF.

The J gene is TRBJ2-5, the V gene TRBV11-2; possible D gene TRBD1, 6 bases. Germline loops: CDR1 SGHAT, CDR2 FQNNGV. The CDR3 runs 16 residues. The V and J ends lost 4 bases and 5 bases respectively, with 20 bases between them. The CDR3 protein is CASSSTGWVLRETQYF. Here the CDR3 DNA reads TGTGCCAGCAGCTCAACAGGGTGGGTTCTACGGGAGACCCAGTACTTC.

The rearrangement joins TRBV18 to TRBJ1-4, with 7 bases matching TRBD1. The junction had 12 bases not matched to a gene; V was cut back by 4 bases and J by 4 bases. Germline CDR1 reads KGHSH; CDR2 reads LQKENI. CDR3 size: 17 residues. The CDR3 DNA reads TGTGCCAGCTCACGCCGAGGGGGCCGCGAGGGTAATGAAAAACTGTTTTTT. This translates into CASSRRGGREGNEKLFF.

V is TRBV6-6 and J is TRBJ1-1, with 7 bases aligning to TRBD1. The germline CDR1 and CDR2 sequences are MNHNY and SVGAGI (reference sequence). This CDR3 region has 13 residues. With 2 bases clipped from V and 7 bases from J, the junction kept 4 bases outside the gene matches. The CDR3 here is CASSYQNRGEAFF. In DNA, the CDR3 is TGTGCCAGCAGTTACCAGAACAGGGGTGAAGCTTTCTTT.

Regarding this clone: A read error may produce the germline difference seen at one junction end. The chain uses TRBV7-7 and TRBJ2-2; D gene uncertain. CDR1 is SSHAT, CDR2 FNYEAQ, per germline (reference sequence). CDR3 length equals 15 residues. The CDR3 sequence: CASTPELLNTGELFF. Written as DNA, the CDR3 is TGTGCTAGCACCCCTGAACTCTTGAACACCGGGGAGCTGTTTTTT.

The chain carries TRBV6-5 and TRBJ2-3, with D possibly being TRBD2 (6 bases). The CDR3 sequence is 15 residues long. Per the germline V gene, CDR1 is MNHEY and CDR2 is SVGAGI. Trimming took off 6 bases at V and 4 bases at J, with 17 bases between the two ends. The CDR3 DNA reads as TGTGCCAGCAGCCGCGGGGCCAGGCGAGCAGATACGCAGTATTTT. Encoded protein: CASSRGARRADTQYF.

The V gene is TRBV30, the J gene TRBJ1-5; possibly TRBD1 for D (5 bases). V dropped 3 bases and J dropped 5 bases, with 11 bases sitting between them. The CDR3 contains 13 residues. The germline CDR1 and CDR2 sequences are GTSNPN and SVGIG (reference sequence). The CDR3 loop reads CAWSPDNHQPQHF. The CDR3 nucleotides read TGTGCCTGGAGCCCGGACAATCATCAGCCCCAGCATTTT.